The following is a T cell receptor beta chain sequence with its context. The antigen it binds to is not known. No much larger clone is present one base from it, and per-base qualities are unavailable. The junction shows trimming of 7 bases on V and 6 bases on J, plus 13 bases between the germline ends. Per the germline V gene, SNHLY is the CDR1 and FYNNEI is the CDR2. The CDR3, cysteine through phenylalanine, is 14 amino acids long. Left in the record is the CDR3 DNA by itself, 42 bases read in frame from the first base. This entry is derived from a study of blood T cells in healthy people across ages (dated by TCRdb to between 2015 and 2017). At the level of the whole study: In model experiments, roughly one uniquely barcoded TCR beta cDNA molecule per two T cells was captured by template switching. Age-related changes in TCR beta repertoire diversity were measured in the study by deep sequencing normalized with unique cDNA molecular identifiers. Donors were grouped into four age groups: young (average approximately 15 years), middle-aged (39), aged (about 60) and long-lived (just over 80). Donors of different ages were randomly distributed across sequencing lanes to avoid experimental bias. The study analyzed two additional independent replicas of 1 million unique cDNA reads from the same blood draw for two donors, one aged 18 to 30 and one aged 80 or older. Points the paper makes about the study in general: The long-lived group showed more naive CD4+ T cells, fewer expanded clones and increased TCR diversity than the aged group, suggesting age selection. As age increased, observed TCR beta diversity per million T cells dropped in a roughly linear way, and a significant reduction was already evident by age around 41. Estimates of total diversity from one million sequenced T cells were regarded as lower bounds and underestimates. Because donor CMV infection status was unknown, age-related changes in expanded clonotypes were potentially confounded. A strong correlation was found between observed TCR beta diversity and the percentage of naive T cells measured by flow cytometry. Since profiling was done on bulk unsorted PBMCs, naive and antigen-experienced compartments could not be conclusively compared.

The library came from 5' RACE. The sequencing machine was an Illumina HiSeq 2500. A second PCR of 7 to 11 cycles was performed with a sample-barcoded 5' primer and a J-beta primer mix. Each TCR beta cDNA molecule received a unique molecular identifier from a template-switch 5' adaptor carrying 12 random nucleotides. Each sample yielded at least 2.5 million CDR3-containing paired-end reads. First-strand cDNA synthesis was performed from all RNA using the Mint cDNA synthesis kit, with priming by a TRBC-specific oligonucleotide. Following uracil-DNA glycosylase treatment, all cDNA underwent a first 18-cycle PCR with the universal primers M1SS and BC2_uni_R. The authors processed their data as follows. For normalization, 1 million high-quality reads were randomly selected from each sample, with every read carrying a distinct molecular identifier. Instead of being binned into consensus sequences, reads with shared molecular identifiers were discarded. MiTCR, run with a Q25 quality threshold and the strictest error-elimination algorithm, handled CDR3 identification, clonotype clustering and error correction. A nonparametric unseen species model using Euler transformation provided a lower-bound estimate of total TCR beta diversity. Starting from the raw public reads, TCRdb applied fastp trimming at Q25, assembled clones with MiXCR and retained in-frame beta chains. Records with the same CDR3 protein are collapsed into one entry carrying the most frequent genes and DNA. In this record, the V and J calls reflect TCRdb's handling and not the investigators' own analysis. Present in this sample are over 550,000 distinct CDR3 sequences, about 30% of which were seen just once. The biggest ten clones account for about a sixth of the sample.

The donors were some 39 Caucasian individuals from Russia, aged roughly 6 to 100 years, who were systemically healthy. About 9.1 milliliters of peripheral blood were collected from each donor into EDTA-treated Vacutainer tubes. Ficoll-Paque density-gradient centrifugation was used to isolate PBMCs, with at least 6 million per sample. Trizol reagent was used to extract total RNA from the PBMCs, yielding at least 5 micrograms per sample. For every donor, an aliquot of PBMCs went through flow cytometry to measure the percentages of naive CD45RAhigh/CD27high T cells. The clonotype originates from a woman aged 80 or over in good health. This sequence uses TRBV2 and TRBJ1-6; the D gene identity is not certain. Sequencing was performed on blood. The bases are TGTGCCAGCATGACGGTTGCCCTTAATTCACCCCTCCACTTT. Translation gives CASMTVALNSPLHF.